The 22 T cell receptor beta chains below all came from one sample that was sequenced in a study of blood T cell repertoires in COVID-19. This table comes from immunoSEQ multiplex PCR, and its TCRdb copy is limited to in-frame clones, with some not included. The sample consists of hundreds of thousands of clones, approximately 87% of them appearing once. Specimen: PBMCs or T cells enriched from blood (not recorded which). The receptors derive from a woman between 45 and 60 years old in a cohort exposed to, infected with or recovered from COVID-19 (not recorded which).

This clone has a single count. The rearrangement uses TRBV7-2 and TRBJ1-6; D perhaps matches TRBD1 (5 bases). Trimming removed 1 base from V and 4 bases from J, with 14 bases in between. The CDR3 is made up of 17 amino acids. The germline CDR1 and CDR2 sequences are SGHTA and FQGNSA. CDR3 nucleotides: TGTGCCAGCAGCTTAGGGGCCAGGGATTCGTATAATTCACCCCTCCACTTT. As protein: CASSLGARDSYNSPLHF.

V usage is TRBV7-3 and J usage is TRBJ1-6; TRBD1 is a possible D gene (5 bases). The CDR3 is made up of 14 amino acids. The V end lost 0 bases, the J end lost 7 bases, and 7 bases lay between the germline ends. Germline V gives CDR1 SGHTA, CDR2 FQGTGA. The CDR3 here is CASSLTGLNSPLHF. DNA for the CDR3: TGTGCCAGCAGCTTAACGGGGCTCAATTCACCCCTCCACTTT.

The rearrangement joins TRBV28 to TRBJ1-2, with TRBD1 matching 9 bases. This CDR3 has 14 amino acids. Germline V gene data show CDR1 as MDHEN and CDR2 as SYDVKM. The V gene end was trimmed by 4 bases and the J gene end by 6 bases; junction bases not matched to a gene: 6. For the CDR3, the DNA is TGTGCCAGCAGTTACGGGACAGGGTTGGATGGCTACACCTTC. This encodes CASSYGTGLDGYTF.

The chain couples TRBV4-3 to TRBJ1-3; D may be TRBD1 (6 bases). CDR3 length: 17 residues. Trimming took 4 bases from V and 3 from J, leaving 19 bases between them. Per the germline V gene, CDR1 is LGHNA and CDR2 is YSLEER. Here the CDR3 reads CASSPGGRNHFGNTIYF. DNA of the CDR3: TGCGCCAGCAGCCCGGGGGGCCGCAACCACTTTGGAAACACCATATATTTT.

The sample holds one count of this clone. This rearrangement joins TRBV5-1 to TRBJ2-3, with a weak D call TRBD1 (6 bases). Germline lookup yields CDR1 SGHRS and CDR2 YFSETQ. V lost 5 bases and J lost 1, with 17 bases in between. This CDR3 has 16 residues. CDR3 sequence: CASRQGLGAGTDTQYF. The CDR3 region has the DNA TGCGCCAGCAGACAAGGGTTGGGGGCGGGCACAGATACGCAGTATTTT.

The chain joins TRBV18 to TRBJ1-6, with a weak D call TRBD1 (6 bases). Trimming removed 1 base at V and 1 base at J, with 8 bases between. CDR1 is KGHSH, CDR2 LQKENI, per germline. The CDR3 is made up of 16 amino acids. The DNA for the CDR3 is TGTGCCAGCTCACCACAGGGGGATTCCTATAATTCACCCCTCCACTTT. Encoded protein: CASSPQGDSYNSPLHF.

The rearrangement joins TRBV5-1 to TRBJ2-5, with a possible D match to TRBD1 (6 bases). V lost 4 bases and J lost 4, with 20 bases in between. Germline V gene lookup returns CDR1 SGHRS and CDR2 YFSETQ. The CDR3 covers 16 residues. The DNA for the CDR3 is TGCGCCAGCAGCGGAAGGACAGACCCCGGGACAGAGACCCAGTACTTC. Encoded protein: CASSGRTDPGTETQYF. Using reference TRBV5-1 and TRBJ2-5 for the parts outside the CDR3, the full variable domain is KAGVTQTPRYLIKTRGQQVTLSCSPISGHRSVSWYQQTPGQGLQFLFEYFSETQRNKGNFPGRFSGRQFSNSRSEMNVSTLELGDSALYLCASSGRTDPGTETQYFGPGTRLLVL.

V and J are TRBV12-5 and TRBJ2-7, with TRBD2 identical over 9 bases. CDR1 is LGHNT, CDR2 FRNRAP, per germline. J lost 1 base, V lost 6 bases, and 10 bases had no gene match. The CDR3 sequence is 16 residues long. CDR3 amino acids: CASGPSSGGYSYEQYF. The CDR3 DNA is TGTGCTAGTGGCCCGAGTAGCGGGGGTTATTCCTACGAGCAGTACTTC.

The chain recombines TRBV5-1 with TRBJ2-7; 8 bases are a match to TRBD2. CDR1 SGHRS and CDR2 YFSETQ come from the germline V gene. The CDR3 is 17 residues long. Trimming at V came to 0 bases and at J to 4 bases, leaving 12 bases not matched to a gene. CDR3 coding DNA: TGCGCCAGCAGCTTGGCCTTGGGCGGGGGGACCGCATACGAGCAGTACTTC. Translation gives CASSLALGGGTAYEQYF.

The count of this clone is one. This chain uses TRBV6-2 or TRBV6-3 with TRBJ1-5; D gene unclear. Per the germline V gene, CDR1 is MNHEY and CDR2 is SVGEGT. Trimming removed 3 bases at V and 7 bases at J, with 13 bases between. This CDR3 is built from 14 residues. The CDR3 DNA sequence: TGTGCCAGCAGTTATGGTTGGCATCAGCAGCCCCAGCATTTT. It is translated as CASSYGWHQQPQHF.

This chain connects TRBV4-1 to TRBJ1-2; D gene ambiguous. V shed 4 bases and J shed 4 bases, with 16 bases lying between them. This CDR3 has 15 amino acids. Germline V gives CDR1 MGHRA, CDR2 YSYEKL. For the CDR3, the DNA is TGCGCCAGCAGCCCCCAAAGAGGGCGTTCCTATGGCTACACCTTC. Its protein is CASSPQRGRSYGYTF.

The chain combines TRBV6-5 with TRBJ1-2; D possibly corresponds to TRBD1 (5 bases). The CDR3 spans 12 residues. Trimming took off 8 bases at V and 4 bases at J, with 11 bases between the two ends. Germline V lookup: CDR1 MNHEY, CDR2 SVGAGI. The CDR3 region is CASRDSFYGYTF. The CDR3 DNA sequence: TGTGCCAGCCGAGACAGCTTCTATGGCTACACCTTC.

The chain couples TRBV18 to TRBJ2-3; TRBD2 matches at 12 bases. Losses at the gene ends were 1 base for V and 6 bases for J; bases not matched to a gene: 8. Germline CDR1 is KGHSH and CDR2 is LQKENI. CDR3 size: 17 residues. Here the CDR3 reads CASSPRGLAGLRDTQYF. As DNA, the CDR3 is TGTGCCAGCTCACCACGCGGACTAGCGGGGCTACGGGATACGCAGTATTTT.

This chain links TRBV3-1 (or the pseudogene TRBV3-2) with TRBJ2-5; maybe TRBD2 (5 bases). Germline assignment: CDR1 LGHDT and CDR2 YNNKEL (reference sequence). This CDR3 spans 12 amino acids. The V and J ends lost 6 bases and 5 bases respectively, with 10 bases between them. CDR3 protein: CASSSEVETQYF. The CDR3 nucleotides read TGTGCCAGCAGTAGCGAGGTGGAGACCCAGTACTTC.

V is TRBV15 and J is TRBJ2-3; 8 bases line up with TRBD2. Trimming at V came to 0 bases and at J to 0 bases, leaving 5 bases not matched to a gene. This CDR3 contains 17 residues. The germline V gene encodes CDR1 LNHNV and CDR2 YYDKDF (reference sequence). The CDR3 nucleotides read TGTGCCACCAGCAGAGATTTAACTAGCGGTAGCACAGATACGCAGTATTTT. Amino acids: CATSRDLTSGSTDTQYF.

This chain connects TRBV3-1 (or the pseudogene TRBV3-2) to TRBJ1-2, with D possibly matching TRBD1 (6 bases). The CDR3 is 14 amino acids. Germline V gene data show CDR1 as LGHDT and CDR2 as YNNKEL (reference sequence). Trimming left V 4 bases short and J 2 bases short, with 11 bases between. CDR3 amino acids: CASSPVQGNYGYTF. DNA of the CDR3: TGTGCCAGCAGCCCAGTACAGGGAAACTATGGCTACACCTTC.

The chain couples TRBV4-3 to TRBJ2-7, with 11 bases lining up with TRBD2. The CDR3 is 14 amino acids. Germline values: CDR1 LGHNA, CDR2 YSLEER. J lost 4 bases, V lost 4 bases, and 3 bases had no gene match. The CDR3 loop is CASSRLAGPYEQYF. The CDR3 bases are TGCGCCAGCAGCCGACTAGCGGGGCCTTACGAGCAGTACTTC.

The chain links TRBV7-2 to TRBJ2-7, with 9 bases fitting TRBD1. V lost 4 bases, J lost 5 bases, and 9 bases stayed unmatched. Germline loops: CDR1 SGHTA, CDR2 FQGNSA. The CDR3 length is 15 residues. The CDR3 sequence is CASSSPGQGVDEQYF. The CDR3 DNA follows: TGTGCCAGCAGCTCACCGGGACAGGGTGTTGACGAGCAGTACTTC. Complete variable domain (other parts from reference TRBV7-2 and TRBJ2-7): GAGVSQSPSNKVTEKGKDVELRCDPISGHTALYWYRQSLGQGLEFLIYFQGNSAPDKSGLPSDRFSAERTGGSVSTLTIQRTQQEDSAVYLCASSSPGQGVDEQYFGPGTRLTVT.

The rearrangement joins TRBV15 to TRBJ2-7, with TRBD1 matching over 7 bases. The germline V gene has CDR1 LNHNV and CDR2 YYDKDF (reference sequence). The J segment lost 0 bases and the V segment lost 0 bases, leaving 2 bases of the junction unmatched. The CDR3 runs to 15 residues. The CDR3 here is CATSRDTGASYEQYF. CDR3 sequence (DNA): TGTGCCACCAGCAGAGATACAGGGGCCTCCTACGAGCAGTACTTC.

V usage is TRBV10-3 and J usage is TRBJ1-1; D may be TRBD1 (5 bases). Between the trimmed V and J ends, which lost 3 bases and 2 bases, there was a span of 7 bases. Germline V gene data show CDR1 as ENHRY and CDR2 as SYGVKD. The CDR3 is 13 amino acids. The CDR3 region has the DNA TGTGCCATCAGTGACAGGGAAAACACTGAAGCTTTCTTT. Its protein product is CAISDRENTEAFF.

The chain is built from TRBV5-8 and TRBJ1-5, with D uncertain. The CDR3 extends over 13 amino acids. Trimming shortened V by 4 bases and J by 5 bases, and 10 bases separated the two germline ends. Germline CDR1 reads SGHTS; CDR2 reads YDEGEE. CDR3 region: CASSVDWYQPQHF. CDR3 nucleotides: TGTGCCAGCAGCGTAGACTGGTATCAGCCCCAGCATTTT.

V usage is TRBV12-5 and J usage is TRBJ2-7; D may be TRBD1 (6 bases). The V gene's germline CDR1 is LGHNT and CDR2 FRNRAP. The CDR3 sequence is 14 residues long. Trimming removed 1 base at V and 2 bases at J, with 9 bases between. For the CDR3, the DNA is TGTGCTAGTGGTTTGGGGACAGCCACCTACGAGCAGTACTTC. Residues: CASGLGTATYEQYF.